These 9 T cell receptor beta chains share one sample of origin, sequenced in a study of regulatory T cells in long-lasting Graves disease (dated by TCRdb to the early 2020s). Libraries were constructed by multiplex PCR. Sequencing instrument: Illumina HiSeq 4000. iRepertoire HTBI primers and Arm-PCR amplification of CDR3 regions were used to construct TCR beta libraries. The raw public reads went through TCRdb reprocessing: fastp at Q25, MiXCR clone calling, in-frame beta chains kept. Entries are consolidated by CDR3 protein sequence, retaining the most common genes and DNA. The sample records roughly 380,000 distinct CDR3 sequences, roughly a sixth of which are singletons. Of the sample, approximately 22% is held by the ten largest clones. Sample time point, as interpreted from the label and publication: newly diagnosed GD, antithyroid drugs for less than 3 months. For both TCR sequencing and RNA sequencing, RNA was extracted from PBMCs in TRIzol.

The sequences come from peripheral blood mononuclear cells (PBMCs), collected at new diagnosis, from a patient treated with antithyroid drugs. Receptors originate from a female donor with Graves disease.

This sequence joins TRBV20-1 and TRBJ1-5; maybe TRBD1 (5 bases). This CDR3 comprises 13 residues. The V end was cut by 3 bases, the J end by 4 bases, with 10 bases between. The germline gives CDR1 DFQATT, CDR2 SNEGSKA (reference sequence). CDR3 region: CSASRQGNQPQHF. The CDR3 nucleotides read TGCAGTGCTAGTAGGCAGGGAAATCAGCCCCAGCATTTT.

This clonotype was detected only a few times. A much larger clone lies one base from this, so it may be a read error. This rearrangement joins TRBV2 to TRBJ2-3; a weak D match, TRBD1 (6 bases). The germline V gene has CDR1 SNHLY and CDR2 FYNNEI. This CDR3 contains 14 residues. V was cut by 3 bases and J by 8 bases, with 15 bases left in between. CDR3 residues: CASSETDRPGTQYF. In nucleotides, the CDR3 is TGTGCCAGCAGTGAGACGGACAGACCAGGTACGCAGTATTTT.

The chain carries TRBV7-2 and TRBJ1-1, with D maybe TRBD1 (5 bases). Germline V CDR1 and CDR2: SGHTA, FQGNSA. The CDR3 runs 14 residues. V was trimmed by 5 bases and J by 4 bases, leaving 14 bases between them. CDR3 amino acids: CASSLRGEGTEAFF. The CDR3 region has the DNA TGTGCCAGCAGCCTTCGAGGGGAGGGCACTGAAGCTTTCTTT.

This clonotype was observed at least ten times. The rearrangement joins TRBV27 to TRBJ1-2; 11 positions agree with TRBD1. The CDR3 has 16 residues. Germline CDR1 is MNHEY and CDR2 is SMNVEV (reference sequence). The V gene end was trimmed by 11 bases and the J gene end by 6 bases; junction bases not matched to a gene: 17. CDR3 nucleotides: TGTGCCTCCACTCCCGGGACAGGGGGAGCGGGTCATGGCTACACCTTC. Amino acid sequence: CASTPGTGGAGHGYTF.

There are many counts of this clonotype. The chain joins TRBV7-2 to TRBJ2-7; no definite D call. The CDR3 has 16 amino acids. Germline-derived CDR1 and CDR2 are SGHTA and FQGNSA. The V gene lost 1 base and the J gene lost 0 bases, with 13 bases spanning the gap. DNA of the CDR3: TGTGCCAGCAGCTTAGGTGGGGTAACAAGCTCCTACGAGCAGTACTTC. Its translation: CASSLGGVTSSYEQYF.

This clonotype showed up many times. The chain recombines TRBV2 with TRBJ2-3, with TRBD1 matching over 10 bases. The CDR3 spans 16 residues. Germline CDR1 reads SNHLY; CDR2 reads FYNNEI. Unmatched junction bases numbered 9, after V lost 4 bases and J lost 5 bases. The CDR3 coding sequence is TGTGCCAGCAGTGGCCGGACAGGGGGGGAACGAGATACGCAGTATTTT. Its translation is CASSGRTGGERDTQYF.

This clonotype has a handful of counts. V usage is TRBV7-2 and J usage is TRBJ2-7; no firm D call. The CDR3 runs to 13 residues. From germline, CDR1 is SGHTA and CDR2 FQGNSA. Trimming removed 5 bases from V and 7 bases from J, with 15 bases in between. Here the CDR3 DNA reads TGTGCCAGCAGCATGGGCACGGTGCGGGAGCAGTACTTC. Encoded protein: CASSMGTVREQYF.

Of note for this clonotype: The final CDR3 position lacks the conserved phenylalanine or tryptophan, pointing to a likely read error. The chain uses TRBV5-6 and TRBJ1-2; no clear D. Trimming took 4 bases from V and 4 from J, leaving 8 bases between them. The CDR3 is made up of 12 amino acids. Germline V gene data show CDR1 as SGHDT and CDR2 as YYEEEE. This CDR3 reads CASSINSYGYTL. In DNA form, the CDR3 reads TGTGCCAGCAGCATTAACAGCTATGGCTACACCCTC.

This clonotype has more than one count but fewer than ten. The chain is built from TRBV19 and TRBJ1-1; maybe TRBD1 (5 bases). From germline, CDR1 is LNHDA and CDR2 SQIVND (reference sequence). The V and J ends lost 1 base and 0 bases respectively, with 15 bases between them. The CDR3 has 17 amino acids. In DNA form, the CDR3 reads TGTGCCAGTAGTATAGGGGCTGACAGAAACATGAACACTGAAGCTTTCTTT. Protein product: CASSIGADRNMNTEAFF.